This TCR beta chain was recorded in a study of shared clonotypes between healthy human individuals. Broader study findings: Compared with clonotypes that all four donors shared, non-shared clonotypes had lower generation probabilities. Despite large depth, rarefaction showed incomplete sorted-subset sequencing.

After removal of 4 bases from V and 5 bases from J, the junction contained 6 bases not matched to a gene. The CDR3 extends over 14 amino acids. Germline V CDR1 and CDR2: LNHDA, SQIVND (reference sequence). An even split of each subset's genomic DNA across several immunoSEQ plates was performed. Source study methods: Without quality scores, immunoSEQ junctional reads could not be filtered like full-length reads. TCRdb's table, derived via immunoSEQ multiplex PCR, lists solely in-frame clones and lacks some. That table gives V, J and clone size, and the DNA gave D and trimming. The sample records approximately 2.5 million clones, approximately 90% being singletons. Comments on this clone: Its antigen is not known.

This TCR derives from a man in his late teens or twenties in good health. Sequences were obtained from naive CD4+ T cells sorted from blood. Regarding subset: CD45RA+ positively selected. The rearrangement links TRBV19 to TRBJ1-1; 8 bases align to TRBD1. The CDR3 here is CASSTAGTGTEAFF. The CDR3 region has the DNA TGTGCCAGTAGTACTGCGGGGACAGGTACTGAAGCTTTCTTT.